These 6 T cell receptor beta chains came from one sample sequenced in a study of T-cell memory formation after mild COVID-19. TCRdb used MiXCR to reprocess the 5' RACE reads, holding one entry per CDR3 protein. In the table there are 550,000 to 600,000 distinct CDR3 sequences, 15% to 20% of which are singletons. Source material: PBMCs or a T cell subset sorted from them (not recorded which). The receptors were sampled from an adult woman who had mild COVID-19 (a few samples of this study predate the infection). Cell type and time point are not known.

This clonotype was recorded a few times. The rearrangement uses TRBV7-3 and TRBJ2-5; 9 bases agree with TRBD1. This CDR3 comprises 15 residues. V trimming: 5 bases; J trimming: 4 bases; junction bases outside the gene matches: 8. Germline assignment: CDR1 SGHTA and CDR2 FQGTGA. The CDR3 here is CASSPGTGLGETQYF. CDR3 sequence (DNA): TGTGCCAGCAGCCCCGGGACAGGGTTAGGAGAGACCCAGTACTTC.

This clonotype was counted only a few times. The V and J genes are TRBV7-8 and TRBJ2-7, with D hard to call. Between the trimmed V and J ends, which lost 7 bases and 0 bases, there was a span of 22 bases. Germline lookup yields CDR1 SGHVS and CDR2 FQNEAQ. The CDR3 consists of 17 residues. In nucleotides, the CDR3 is TGTGCCAGCACCCCCCTACCACCGCCAACGAGCTCCTACGAGCAGTACTTC. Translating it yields CASTPLPPPTSSYEQYF.

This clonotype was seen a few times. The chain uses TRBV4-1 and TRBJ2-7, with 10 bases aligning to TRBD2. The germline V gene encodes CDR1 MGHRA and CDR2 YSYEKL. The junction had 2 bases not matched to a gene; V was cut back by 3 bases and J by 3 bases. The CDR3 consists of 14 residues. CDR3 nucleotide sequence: TGCGCCAGCAGCCAGATAGCGGGAGGCTACGAGCAGTACTTC. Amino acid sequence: CASSQIAGGYEQYF.

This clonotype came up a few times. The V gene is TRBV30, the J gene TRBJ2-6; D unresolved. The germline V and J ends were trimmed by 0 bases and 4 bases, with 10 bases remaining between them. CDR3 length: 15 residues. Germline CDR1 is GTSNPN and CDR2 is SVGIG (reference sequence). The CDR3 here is CAWSVNLAGANVLTF. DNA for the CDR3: TGTGCCTGGAGTGTAAACCTGGCCGGGGCCAACGTCCTGACTTTC. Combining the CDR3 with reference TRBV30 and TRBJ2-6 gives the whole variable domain SQTIHQWPATLVQPVGSPLSLECTVEGTSNPNLYWYRQAAGRGLQLLFYSVGIGQISSEVPQNLSASRPQDRQFILSSKKLLLSDSGFYLCAWSVNLAGANVLTFGAGSRLTVL.

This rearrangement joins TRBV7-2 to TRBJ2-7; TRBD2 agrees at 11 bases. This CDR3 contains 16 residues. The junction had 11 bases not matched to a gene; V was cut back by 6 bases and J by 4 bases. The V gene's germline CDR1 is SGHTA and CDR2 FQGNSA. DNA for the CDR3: TGTGCCAGCAGTCTAGGGGCTAGCGGGGGGAGTTACGAGCAGTACTTC. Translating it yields CASSLGASGGSYEQYF.

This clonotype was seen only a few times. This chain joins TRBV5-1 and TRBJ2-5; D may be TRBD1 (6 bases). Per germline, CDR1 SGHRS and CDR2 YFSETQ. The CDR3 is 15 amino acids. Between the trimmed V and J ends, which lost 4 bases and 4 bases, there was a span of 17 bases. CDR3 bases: TGCGCCAGCAGCCCGGGACACCCTGTAGTAGAGACCCAGTACTTC. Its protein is CASSPGHPVVETQYF.